What follows is one TCR beta chain and its context. The sample comes from a study of control samples from healthy donors and cancer patients. Data came from immunoSEQ multiplex PCR; TCRdb stores just in-frame clones and leaves some out. Found here are approximately 130,000 clones, around 90% of them singletons; the top ten hold approximately 37%. Trimming cost V 3 bases and J 6 bases; bases outside gene matches: 7. Germline V gives CDR1 SGHRS, CDR2 YFSETQ. This CDR3 spans 15 amino acids. The V call is TRBV5-1, the J call TRBJ2-5; 11 bases fit TRBD2. The TCR comes from a man over 45 in good health. The source material was blood. The CDR3 DNA reads as TGCGCCAGCAGCTCTACTAGCGGGGGAGTGAAGACCCAGTACTTC. This gives the protein CASSSTSGGVKTQYF. The entire variable domain, with the rest obtained from reference TRBV5-1 and TRBJ2-5, is as follows: KAGVTQTPRYLIKTRGQQVTLSCSPISGHRSVSWYQQTPGQGLQFLFEYFSETQRNKGNFPGRFSGRQFSNSRSEMNVSTLELGDSALYLCASSSTSGGVKTQYFGPGTRLLVL.